These 14 T cell receptor beta chains were all obtained from the same sample, sequenced in a study of blood T cell repertoires in COVID-19 (dated by TCRdb to about 2020). The library relied on the immunoSEQ multiplex PCR assay. TCRdb obtained this table from immuneACCESS and retained in-frame rearrangements with V and J assigned. These tables miss some clones; where compared with another copy, unresolved V genes account for less than half of the shortfall, and the remainder is unexplained. The sample table holds about 200,000 clones, of which approximately 83% were seen once. More than 2.5% of the sample is in the top ten clones. The sequencing input was peripheral blood. The receptors come from a man between 60 and 75 years old with acute or convalescent COVID-19.

The chain has TRBV27 and TRBJ2-5, with D perhaps TRBD1 (5 bases). The CDR3 extends over 15 amino acids. Trimming cost V 4 bases and J 4 bases, with 16 bases left between them. Per the germline V gene, CDR1 is MNHEY and CDR2 is SMNVEV (reference sequence). DNA for the CDR3: TGTGCCAGCAGTTACACCCCGGGCAGGGCAGAGACCCAGTACTTC. Amino acid sequence: CASSYTPGRAETQYF.

The chain carries TRBV28 and TRBJ1-6; 10 bases line up with TRBD1. V lost 3 bases, J lost 10 bases, and 6 bases stayed unmatched. Germline CDR1 reads MDHEN; CDR2 reads SYDVKM. CDR3 length: 15 residues. CDR3 nucleotide sequence: TGTGCCAGCAGTTTGTGGGACAGGGGTCAGTCACCCCTCCACTTT. As protein: CASSLWDRGQSPLHF.

This clone was seen only a few times. The chain has TRBV19 and TRBJ1-1; D remains unclear. CDR1 is LNHDA, CDR2 SQIVND, per germline (reference sequence). The CDR3 length is 15 residues. Trimming left V 7 bases short and J 4 bases short, with 19 bases between. This CDR3 is CASTPEGGRLTEAFF. In DNA, the CDR3 is TGTGCCAGTACCCCGGAGGGCGGGAGACTCACTGAAGCTTTCTTT.

On this clone itself: A read error may produce the germline difference seen at one junction end. The chain recombines TRBV4-3 with TRBJ1-2; 8 bases align to TRBD1. The CDR3 is 15 amino acids. CDR1 is LGHNA and CDR2 is YSLEER in the germline V gene. The CDR3 loop reads CASRQEAGGPYGYTF. The DNA for the CDR3 is TGCGCCAGCAGACAAGAGGCAGGGGGCCCATACGGCTACACCTTC.

The chain carries TRBV9 and TRBJ1-6; 8 bases match TRBD1. The germline V gene encodes CDR1 SGDLS and CDR2 YYNGEE. J was trimmed by 9 bases and V by 3 bases; bases with no gene match: 11. There are 16 residues in the CDR3. CDR3 in amino acids: CASSAARGQGSSPLHF. The DNA for the CDR3 is TGTGCCAGCAGCGCGGCACGAGGACAGGGTAGTTCACCCCTCCACTTT.

V gene TRBV24-1 combines with J gene TRBJ2-1; 10 bases agree with TRBD1. With V trimmed by 5 bases and J by 8 bases, 11 bases remained unmatched. Germline values: CDR1 KGHDR, CDR2 SFDVKD. This CDR3 spans 16 amino acids. In DNA, the CDR3 is TGTGCCACCAGTGCCCATCCGGGGACAGGGGCCGATGAGCAGTTCTTC. Protein sequence: CATSAHPGTGADEQFF.

The chain carries TRBV5-1 and TRBJ2-7; D remains ambiguous. V shed 0 bases and J shed 6 bases, with 13 bases lying between them. Per germline, CDR1 SGHRS and CDR2 YFSETQ. The CDR3 spans 14 residues. CDR3 amino acids: CASSLGDSDGEQYF. CDR3 in DNA: TGCGCCAGCAGCTTGGGTGACTCCGATGGCGAGCAGTACTTC.

V gene TRBV5-1 combines with J gene TRBJ2-5; D ambiguous. Germline assignment: CDR1 SGHRS and CDR2 YFSETQ. Trimming left V 1 base short and J 5 bases short, with 15 bases between. The CDR3 runs 15 residues. The CDR3 protein is CASSLSPGAGETQYF. The CDR3 DNA is TGCGCCAGCAGCTTGAGCCCTGGAGCTGGGGAGACCCAGTACTTC.

This chain links TRBV21-1 with TRBJ1-2. TRBV21-1 is a pseudogene locus. This CDR3 has 15 residues. CDR3 sequence (DNA): TGTGCCAGCACCAAGGGGGGGAGTCTTTCCTATGGCTACACCTTC. Amino acids: CASTKGGSLSYGYTF.

The rearrangement joins TRBV28 to TRBJ1-1; 12 bases are a match to TRBD1. The V gene's germline CDR1 is MDHEN and CDR2 SYDVKM. The junction had 6 bases not matched to a gene; V was cut back by 3 bases and J by 7 bases. The CDR3 has 15 residues. CDR3 loop: CASSFRGQGAGEAFF. DNA for the CDR3: TGTGCCAGCAGTTTCAGGGGACAGGGGGCCGGTGAAGCTTTCTTT.

The chain is built from TRBV9 and TRBJ2-2; tentatively, D is TRBD2 (5 bases). Germline V CDR1 and CDR2: SGDLS, YYNGEE. Trimming shortened V by 4 bases and J by 1 base, and 11 bases separated the two germline ends. The CDR3 sequence is 15 residues long. The CDR3 sequence: CASSPFTRNTGELFF. CDR3 bases: TGTGCCAGCAGCCCATTCACTAGGAACACCGGGGAGCTGTTTTTT. Combining the CDR3 with reference TRBV9 and TRBJ2-2 gives the whole variable domain DSGVTQTPKHLITATGQRVTLRCSPRSGDLSVYWYQQSLDQGLQFLIQYYNGEERAKGNILERFSAQQFPDLHSELNLSSLELGDSALYFCASSPFTRNTGELFFGEGSRLTVL.

This rearrangement joins TRBV19 to TRBJ2-7; 13 bases line up with TRBD2. The CDR3 has 16 residues. The germline V gene encodes CDR1 LNHDA and CDR2 SQIVND (reference sequence). V shed 4 bases and J 2 bases; nucleotides not matched to a gene: 5. As DNA, the CDR3 is TGTGCCAGTAGTAGAGGGACTAGCGGGGTCACCTACGAGCAGTACTTC. This sequence encodes CASSRGTSGVTYEQYF.

The chain links TRBV7-9 to TRBJ1-4; 10 bases agree with TRBD1. With 3 bases clipped from V and 7 bases from J, the junction kept 5 bases outside the gene matches. CDR1 and CDR2 from the germline V gene are SEHNR and FQNEAQ (reference sequence). The CDR3 has 15 amino acids. CDR3 region: CASSFAGTGVEKLFF. The DNA of the CDR3 is TGTGCCAGCAGCTTCGCCGGGACAGGGGTTGAAAAACTGTTTTTT.

This clone appeared once. The V call is TRBV28, the J call TRBJ2-4; TRBD1 might be the D (5 bases). V lost 4 bases and J lost 4, with 17 bases in between. The CDR3 length is 16 residues. Germline-derived CDR1 and CDR2 are MDHEN and SYDVKM. CDR3 protein: CASSSQGAVRKNIQYF. The CDR3 nucleotides read TGTGCCAGCAGTTCCCAAGGGGCAGTAAGAAAAAACATTCAGTACTTC.